This T cell receptor (beta chain) is drawn from a study of human T cells and chemical hapten exposure. During construction of the library, unique molecular identifiers were attached to individual cDNA molecules for quantitative, reproducible TCR counting. TCRdb processed the RACE reads anew with MiXCR; each CDR3 protein has one entry. The sample has 60,000 to 80,000 distinct CDR3 sequences; 6.5% to 8.5% are singletons. The time point is: pre-sensitization, week 0. The treatment is: therapeutic diphenylcyclopropenone sensitization with weekly scalp DPC. This clonotype was picked up many times. The specimen was whole blood, collected in connection with sensitization to the hapten diphenylcyclopropenone (DPC). The receptor was isolated from a woman aged 25-40 years with alopecia areata. Some clones in this sample may be carry-over from other donors' samples.

The CDR3 nucleotides read TGCAGTGCTAGGGAGGGGCACACTGAAGCTTTCTTT. Protein: CSAREGHTEAFF. The V and J genes are TRBV20-1 and TRBJ1-1, with D possibly TRBD1 on 5 matching bases. The CDR3 extends over 12 amino acids. Between the trimmed V and J ends, which lost 3 bases and 3 bases, there was a span of 8 bases. CDR1 and CDR2 from the germline V gene are DFQATT and SNEGSKA (reference sequence).